Listed below are T cell receptor beta chains from one sample, sequenced in a study of CD8 T cells in ankylosing spondylitis. In TCRdb, the 5' RACE reads were re-called with MiXCR into one record per CDR3 protein. The profile shows under 30,000 distinct CDR3 sequences, roughly 7.9% of them singletons. Specimen: blood. The receptors derive from a male donor with ankylosing spondylitis or in good health (not recorded which). The CDR3 runs from the conserved cysteine through the conserved F or W. The order of the fields is J gene, clone size, D gene, V gene, CDR3 protein, CDR3 DNA. D genes are given only for firm matches. The size entry is marked missing in some rows and otherwise reads once, few, many or a size class.

J gene: TRBJ2-3
clone size: many
D gene: TRBD2
V gene: TRBV20-1
CDR3 protein: CSARDRTSGTDTQYF
CDR3 DNA: TGCAGTGCTAGAGATAGGACTAGCGGCACAGATACGCAGTATTTT

J gene: TRBJ2-1
clone size: few
D gene: .
V gene: TRBV20-1
CDR3 protein: CSAGGSLTHEQFF
CDR3 DNA: TGCAGTGCAGGGGGGTCCCTCACCCATGAGCAGTTCTTC

J gene: TRBJ2-3
clone size: few
D gene: .
V gene: TRBV9
CDR3 protein: CASSLLPRGNTDTQYF
CDR3 DNA: TGTGCCAGCAGCCTCCTGCCCCGGGGGAACACAGATACGCAGTATTTT

J gene: TRBJ2-3
clone size: .
D gene: TRBD1
V gene: TRBV29-1
CDR3 protein: CSVPGQGASGTDTQYF
CDR3 DNA: TGCAGCGTTCCAGGACAGGGGGCATCGGGTACAGATACGCAGTATTTT

J gene: TRBJ2-2
clone size: once
D gene: TRBD2
V gene: TRBV5-1
CDR3 protein: CASSLSGRNTGELFF
CDR3 DNA: TGCGCCAGCAGCCTTAGCGGGAGGAACACCGGGGAGCTGTTTTTT

J gene: TRBJ2-1
clone size: .
D gene: TRBD2
V gene: TRBV5-1
CDR3 protein: CASSLAGISYNEQFF
CDR3 DNA: TGCGCCAGCAGCTTAGCGGGAATCTCCTACAATGAGCAGTTCTTC

J gene: TRBJ2-1
clone size: few
D gene: .
V gene: TRBV5-6
CDR3 protein: CASSPRAVSYNEQFF
CDR3 DNA: TGTGCCAGCAGCCCGCGGGCGGTCTCCTACAATGAGCAGTTCTTC

J gene: TRBJ2-5
clone size: .
D gene: .
V gene: TRBV19
CDR3 protein: CASSGPKRETQYF
CDR3 DNA: TGTGCCAGCTCAGGGCCCAAGAGGGAGACCCAGTACTTC

J gene: TRBJ2-1
clone size: few
D gene: TRBD1
V gene: TRBV5-1
CDR3 protein: CASGPGQGVNEQFF
CDR3 DNA: TGCGCCAGCGGACCGGGACAGGGGGTCAATGAGCAGTTCTTC

J gene: TRBJ2-2
clone size: .
D gene: .
V gene: TRBV12-3/TRBV12-4
CDR3 protein: CASSLAVNTGELFF
CDR3 DNA: TGTGCCAGCAGTTTAGCGGTGAACACCGGGGAGCTGTTTTTT

J gene: TRBJ2-2
clone size: few
D gene: .
V gene: TRBV12-3/TRBV12-4
CDR3 protein: CASSFLTGNTGELFF
CDR3 DNA: TGTGCCAGCAGTTTCCTGACAGGGAACACCGGGGAGCTGTTTTTT

J gene: TRBJ1-2
clone size: many
D gene: .
V gene: TRBV18
CDR3 protein: CASSPNDGIYGYTF
CDR3 DNA: TGTGCCAGCTCCCCGAATGACGGGATATATGGCTACACCTTC

J gene: TRBJ1-5
clone size: once
D gene: .
V gene: TRBV6-5
CDR3 protein: CASSYSSGDGGPQHF
CDR3 DNA: TGTGCCAGCAGTTACTCTTCAGGGGATGGAGGGCCCCAGCATTTT

J gene: TRBJ2-1
clone size: few
D gene: TRBD2
V gene: TRBV7-3
CDR3 protein: CASSLGEGYEQFF
CDR3 DNA: TGTGCCAGCAGTCTCGGGGAGGGCTATGAGCAGTTCTTC

J gene: TRBJ2-4
clone size: many
D gene: TRBD2
V gene: TRBV27
CDR3 protein: CASSQRLAAKNIQYF
CDR3 DNA: TGTGCCAGCAGTCAACGACTAGCGGCCAAAAACATTCAGTACTTC